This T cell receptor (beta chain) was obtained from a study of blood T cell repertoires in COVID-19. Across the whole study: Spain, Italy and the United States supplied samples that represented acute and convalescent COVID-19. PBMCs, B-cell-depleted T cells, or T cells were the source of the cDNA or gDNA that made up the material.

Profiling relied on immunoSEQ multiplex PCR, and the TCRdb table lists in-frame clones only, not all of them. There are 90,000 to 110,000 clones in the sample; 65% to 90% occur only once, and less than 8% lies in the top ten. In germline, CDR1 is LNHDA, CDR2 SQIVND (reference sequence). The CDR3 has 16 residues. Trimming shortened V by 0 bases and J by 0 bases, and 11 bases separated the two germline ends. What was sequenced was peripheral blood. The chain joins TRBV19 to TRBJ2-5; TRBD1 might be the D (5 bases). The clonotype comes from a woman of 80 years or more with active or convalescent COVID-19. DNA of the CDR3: TGTGCCAGTAGTATAGATCTTTACAGGTACCAAGAGACCCAGTACTTC. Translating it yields CASSIDLYRYQETQYF.